Presented here are 25 T cell receptor beta chains from one specimen sequenced in a study of T cells in Graves' hyperthyroidism and ophthalmopathy. There were TCR beta CDR3 regions amplified from RNA transcripts. With the HTBI primer set, the TCR CDR3 went through a first round of RT-PCR. MiXCR, run by TCRdb on the multiplex PCR reads, gives a single entry per CDR3 protein. This sample carries fewer than 500,000 distinct CDR3 sequences, more than 14% of them seen once, and the ten largest clones take about 19%. The sequencing input was blood. These receptors all come from a woman aged 30 to 39 with Graves' ophthalmopathy.

In this sample, this clonotype turned up many times. CDR3 in DNA: TGTGCCAGCAGTACCCACAGGAGCTCTGGGGCCAACGTCCTGACTTTC. Its protein is CASSTHRSSGANVLTF. The genes are TRBV28 and TRBJ2-6, with D perhaps matching TRBD1 (5 bases). The CDR3 has 16 amino acids. Trimming left V 5 bases short and J 0 bases short, with 11 bases between. Looked up from germline, CDR1 is MDHEN and CDR2 is SYDVKM. Drawing the rest from reference TRBV28 and TRBJ2-6, the complete variable domain is DVKVTQSSRYLVKRTGEKVFLECVQDMDHENMFWYRQDPGLGLRLIYFSYDVKMKEKGDIPEGYSVSREKKERFSLILESASTNQTSMYLCASSTHRSSGANVLTFGAGSRLTVL.

This clonotype was counted ten times or more. The chain recombines TRBV3-1 with TRBJ2-3; the D gene is possibly TRBD1 (6 bases). Trimming shortened V by 4 bases and J by 2 bases, and 13 bases separated the two germline ends. Germline V gives CDR1 LGHDT, CDR2 YNNKEL (reference sequence). This CDR3 region has 15 residues. The CDR3 DNA reads TGTGCCAGCAGCCCCAAAGAGGGGGACACAGATACGCAGTATTTT. It codes for CASSPKEGDTDTQYF.

The chain links TRBV4-1 to TRBJ1-6; D gene ambiguous. Looked up from germline, CDR1 is MGHRA and CDR2 is YSYEKL. Trimming cost V 0 bases and J 11 bases, with 11 bases left between them. The CDR3 consists of 14 residues. The CDR3 region has the DNA TGCGCCAGCAGCCAAGAGGGTAATATGGCACCCCTCCACTTT. Its protein product is CASSQEGNMAPLHF.

The table lists this clonotype with many counts. This chain joins TRBV9 and TRBJ2-1, with 9 bases identical to TRBD2. There are 16 residues in the CDR3. Looked up from germline, CDR1 is SGDLS and CDR2 is YYNGEE. After removal of 6 bases from V and 2 bases from J, the junction contained 9 bases not matched to a gene. The CDR3 here is CASNQMAGGAYNEQFF. CDR3 bases: TGTGCCAGCAATCAAATGGCGGGGGGGGCCTACAATGAGCAGTTCTTC.

CDR3 coding DNA: TGTGCCAGCAGACGAATCGGGGGGAGCTCCTATAATTCACCCCTCCACTTT. Translation: CASRRIGGSSYNSPLHF. The V call is TRBV28, the J call TRBJ1-6; TRBD1 might be the D (5 bases). V was trimmed by 6 bases and J by 0 bases, leaving 15 bases between them. The CDR3 sequence is 17 residues long. Looked up from germline, CDR1 is MDHEN and CDR2 is SYDVKM.

This clonotype was seen a handful of times. V gene TRBV4-1 combines with J gene TRBJ1-1; no clear D gene. This CDR3 spans 14 amino acids. Germline lookup yields CDR1 MGHRA and CDR2 YSYEKL. Between the trimmed V and J ends, which lost 4 bases and 4 bases, there was a span of 13 bases. The CDR3 DNA is TGCGCCAGCAGCCCGGGCCAGCTGGGCACTGAAGCTTTCTTT. This translates into CASSPGQLGTEAFF.

This clonotype appeared a few times. This chain joins TRBV20-1 and TRBJ1-1; D gene unclear. The CDR3 is made up of 16 amino acids. Germline V gene data show CDR1 as DFQATT and CDR2 as SNEGSKA (reference sequence). V was shortened by 2 bases and J by 3 bases, with 19 bases between the two germline ends. CDR3 DNA: TGCAGTGCTAGAAATTCCAGTGGCTTGGGGTACACTGAAGCTTTCTTT. This codes for CSARNSSGLGYTEAFF.

This clonotype has a count of ten or more. The chain joins TRBV7-2 to TRBJ1-4; D not resolved. Germline V gene data show CDR1 as SGHTA and CDR2 as FQGNSA. This CDR3 has 13 amino acids. The V end lost 1 base, the J end lost 6 bases, and 6 bases lay between the germline ends. The CDR3 DNA sequence: TGTGCCAGCAGCTTAGGGCAGGATGAAAAACTGTTTTTT. Translating gives CASSLGQDEKLFF. The full variable domain, its missing parts supplied by reference TRBV7-2 and TRBJ1-4, is GAGVSQSPSNKVTEKGKDVELRCDPISGHTALYWYRQSLGQGLEFLIYFQGNSAPDKSGLPSDRFSAERTGGSVSTLTIQRTQQEDSAVYLCASSLGQDEKLFFGSGTQLSVL.

At least ten counts were recorded for this clonotype. The J gene is TRBJ2-1, the V gene TRBV20-1, with TRBD2 matching over 7 bases. The length of the CDR3 is 13 residues. V lost 6 bases to trimming and J lost 9 bases; unmatched junction nucleotides: 11. Germline assignment: CDR1 DFQATT and CDR2 SNEGSKA (reference sequence). The CDR3 nucleotides read TGCAGTGCCCGACTAGCCGCGTGGGGTGAGCAGTTCTTC. It is translated as CSARLAAWGEQFF.

This clonotype appeared many times. The V and J genes are TRBV6-1 and TRBJ2-1; TRBD2 might be the D (6 bases). The CDR3 contains 15 residues. Trimming took 4 bases from V and 4 from J, leaving 14 bases between them. Germline CDR1 and CDR2: MNHNS and SASEGT. In DNA, the CDR3 is TGTGCCAGCAGTGCGGAGGGGCTTAGGTACAATGAGCAGTTCTTC. Amino acids: CASSAEGLRYNEQFF.

This clonotype occurred a few times. V and J are TRBV29-1 and TRBJ2-7; D gene uncertain. V was trimmed by 2 bases and J by 0 bases, leaving 8 bases between them. The CDR3 is 13 amino acids. Germline V gene sequence: CDR1 SQVTM, CDR2 ANQGSEA. CDR3 residues: CSVESTNSYEQYF. In DNA, the CDR3 is TGCAGCGTTGAAAGCACGAACTCCTACGAGCAGTACTTC.

About this clonotype: Given a much more abundant clone one base away, this may be a read error. DNA for the CDR3: TGTGTCAGCAGCTCGGGACAGCACAATGAGCAGTTCTTC. Its translation: CVSSSGQHNEQFF. The genes are TRBV7-9 and TRBJ2-1; 7 nucleotides align to TRBD1. Germline V gives CDR1 SEHNR, CDR2 FQNEAQ (reference sequence). The CDR3 length is 13 residues.

V and J are TRBV12-3 or TRBV12-4 and TRBJ2-5; D is unclear. The CDR3 totals 16 residues. V lost 3 bases and J lost 4, with 18 bases in between. DNA of the CDR3: TGTGCCAGCAGTTTGGGGTTGCCGGGTTTATCAGAGACCCAGTACTTC. Amino acid sequence: CASSLGLPGLSETQYF.

This clonotype was seen ten or more times. The rearrangement uses TRBV2 and TRBJ1-1; D is ambiguous. V was shortened by 4 bases and J by 1 base, with 10 bases between the two germline ends. The V gene's germline CDR1 is SNHLY and CDR2 FYNNEI. CDR3 size: 14 residues. The CDR3 here is CASSVRQPNTEAFF. The CDR3 region has the DNA TGTGCCAGCAGTGTCCGGCAGCCGAACACTGAAGCTTTCTTT. Based on the CDR3 plus reference TRBV2 and TRBJ1-1, the full variable domain is EPEVTQTPSHQVTQMGQEVILRCVPISNHLYFYWYRQILGQKVEFLVSFYNNEISEKSEIFDDQFSVERPDGSNFTLKIRSTKLEDSAMYFCASSVRQPNTEAFFGQGTRLTVV.

This clonotype was found a few times. V and J are TRBV5-6 and TRBJ2-7, with D perhaps TRBD1 (6 bases). Germline V CDR1 and CDR2: SGHDT, YYEEEE. Trimming took off 0 bases at V and 2 bases at J, with 9 bases between the two ends. CDR3 length equals 14 residues. The DNA for the CDR3 is TGTGCCAGCAGCTTGGGGGGGCCACCCTACGAGCAGTACTTC. Protein: CASSLGGPPYEQYF.

This clonotype was seen at least ten times. The chain uses TRBV30 and TRBJ1-2; D gene unclear. Germline CDR1 and CDR2: GTSNPN and SVGIG (reference sequence). The V end lost 1 base, the J end lost 2 bases, and 8 bases lay between the germline ends. This CDR3 has 13 amino acids. CDR3 residues: CAWSGAANYGYTF. The CDR3 nucleotides read TGTGCCTGGAGTGGGGCAGCCAACTATGGCTACACCTTC.

The chain links TRBV9 to TRBJ1-1, with D maybe TRBD1 (5 bases). The CDR3 is made up of 15 amino acids. V was clipped by 0 bases and J by 1 base, with 10 bases between them. Germline CDR1 and CDR2: SGDLS and YYNGEE. Written as DNA, the CDR3 is TGTGCCAGCAGCGTAGCCGGGGGTACGAACACTGAAGCTTTCTTT. It translates to CASSVAGGTNTEAFF.

The sample holds many counts of this clonotype. The chain joins TRBV25-1 to TRBJ2-1; no reliable D call. Germline CDR1 MGHDK, CDR2 SYGVNS. Trimming removed 11 bases at V and 0 bases at J, with 17 bases between. The CDR3 is made up of 15 amino acids. Here the CDR3 DNA reads TGTGCCTCAGAGGCAGGCGCGCGCTCCTACAATGAGCAGTTCTTC. This translates into CASEAGARSYNEQFF.

There are many counts of this clonotype. This chain uses TRBV3-1 with TRBJ1-2, with TRBD1 as a possible D gene (6 bases). Trimming shortened V by 1 base and J by 6 bases, and 18 bases separated the two germline ends. CDR1 and CDR2 from the germline V gene are LGHDT and YNNKEL (reference sequence). The CDR3 runs to 16 residues. The CDR3 region has the DNA TGTGCCAGCAGCCAAGCTGACAGGAGGATCTTTAATGGCTACACCTTC. It codes for CASSQADRRIFNGYTF.

J is TRBJ1-6 and V is TRBV30; D is uncertain. V dropped 5 bases and J dropped 12 bases, with 14 bases sitting between them. Germline assignment: CDR1 GTSNPN and CDR2 SVGIG (reference sequence). This CDR3 region has 12 residues. The CDR3 loop is CAWDGTWEPLHF. The CDR3, as DNA: TGTGCCTGGGACGGAACCTGGGAACCCCTCCACTTT.

Here the CDR3 DNA reads TGTGCCAGCAGTCCCTTTGGGACAGGGGTCCAGCCCCAGCATTTT. It codes for CASSPFGTGVQPQHF. The rearrangement joins TRBV6-2 or TRBV6-3 to TRBJ1-5; 10 bases fit TRBD1. After removal of 5 bases from V and 7 bases from J, the junction contained 8 bases not matched to a gene. The germline V gene has CDR1 MNHEY and CDR2 SVGEGT. The CDR3 totals 15 residues.

The V and J genes are TRBV2 and TRBJ1-4, with 8 bases aligning to TRBD1. CDR1 is SNHLY, CDR2 FYNNEI, per germline. Trimming cost V 6 bases and J 7 bases; bases outside gene matches: 7. The CDR3 spans 14 residues. This CDR3 is CASRSGTGFEKLFF. In DNA form, the CDR3 reads TGTGCCAGCAGGAGCGGGACAGGATTTGAAAAACTGTTTTTT.

This clonotype was seen many times. DNA of the CDR3: TGTGCCAGCAGCTTACGCATCACAGATACGCAGTATTTT. Its protein is CASSLRITDTQYF. This chain connects TRBV5-6 to TRBJ2-3; D ambiguous. V lost 2 bases and J lost 2, with 6 bases in between. The CDR3 consists of 13 residues. The germline gives CDR1 SGHDT, CDR2 YYEEEE.

This clonotype was picked up many times. The V call is TRBV12-3 or TRBV12-4, the J call TRBJ2-5, with D unclear. This CDR3 has 14 residues. The germline V and J ends were trimmed by 1 base and 5 bases, with 11 bases remaining between them. CDR3 DNA sequence: TGTGCCAGCAGTTTAGTTCTGCCCTCGGAGACCCAGTACTTC. Protein: CASSLVLPSETQYF.

This clonotype has at least ten counts. The chain is built from TRBV12-3 or TRBV12-4 and TRBJ2-5; D call uncertain. V lost 3 bases, J lost 3 bases, and 20 bases lay in between. The CDR3 spans 17 residues. In DNA, the CDR3 is TGTGCCAGCAGTTTCGAACTATCAGACCCATTCAAAGAGACCCAGTACTTC. As protein: CASSFELSDPFKETQYF.